This TCR beta chain derives from a study of beta chain features in type 1 diabetes. General study findings and limits: Short templates might get an advantage during PCR, and this would be equal in patients and controls. Among all four CD4+ subsets, Type 1 diabetes patients had TCRB CDR3s that were moderately but significantly shorter.

Turning to this clone: The antigen remains undetermined.

Every isolated RNA sample was fully reverse transcribed, so sequencing captured expressed TCRB transcripts. Repertoires were generated with immunoSEQ multiplex PCR, while TCRdb's copy carries only in-frame clones and drops some. The data show hundreds of thousands of clones, 13% seen once. V was trimmed by 3 bases and J by 4 bases, leaving 16 bases between them. The germline gives CDR1 SGHVT, CDR2 SQSDAQ. The CDR3 is made up of 16 amino acids. The chain carries TRBV7-4 and TRBJ1-5; D perhaps matches TRBD1 (5 bases). The sequenced material came from naive CD4+ T cells from blood. The TCR was taken from a man younger than 30 with type 1 diabetes. The CDR3 bases are TGTGCCAGCAGCTTGCATGAGGACAATCGGAATCAGCCCCAGCATTTT. Translation gives CASSLHEDNRNQPQHF.